A selection of T cell receptor beta chains follows, all from one sample in a study of blood T cells in healthy people across ages. TCRdb fed the 5' RACE reads into MiXCR, producing one record per CDR3 protein. Of around 800,000 distinct CDR3 sequences listed, approximately 65% are singletons. The sequenced sample consisted of blood. Receptors originate from a man under 40 in good health. The CDR3 runs from the conserved cysteine through the conserved F or W. A D gene is named only where the DNA matches it firmly. Expanded clones get a size class; other rows say once, few or many, or leave the size out.

j_gene: TRBJ1-2
abundance: NA
v_gene: TRBV12-3/TRBV12-4
d_gene: TRBD1
CDR3aa: CASIPGTEDGYTF
CDR3nt: TGTGCCAGCATCCCGGGGACAGAAGATGGCTACACCTTC

j_gene: TRBJ2-1
abundance: NA
v_gene: TRBV6-2/TRBV6-3
d_gene: NA
CDR3aa: CAISVSSYNEQFF
CDR3nt: TGTGCCATCTCGGTGAGCTCCTACAATGAGCAGTTCTTC

j_gene: TRBJ2-1
abundance: few
v_gene: TRBV7-2
d_gene: TRBD2
CDR3aa: CASSLERGSGEQFF
CDR3nt: TGTGCCAGCAGCTTAGAGCGGGGGTCGGGTGAGCAGTTCTTC

j_gene: TRBJ2-1
abundance: NA
v_gene: TRBV29-1
d_gene: TRBD1
CDR3aa: CSVDDRGEYNEQFF
CDR3nt: TGCAGCGTCGATGACAGGGGTGAATACAATGAGCAGTTCTTC

j_gene: TRBJ2-3
abundance: NA
v_gene: TRBV4-1
d_gene: NA
CDR3aa: CASSQALLGTDTQYF
CDR3nt: TGCGCCAGCAGCCAAGCGCTTCTTGGCACAGATACGCAGTATTTT

j_gene: TRBJ1-2
abundance: NA
v_gene: TRBV5-1
d_gene: TRBD1
CDR3aa: CASSFSDREDGYTF
CDR3nt: TGCGCCAGCAGCTTCTCTGACAGGGAGGATGGCTACACCTTC

j_gene: TRBJ2-1
abundance: NA
v_gene: TRBV7-3
d_gene: TRBD2
CDR3aa: CASSFLAGGKNEQFF
CDR3nt: TGTGCCAGCAGCTTCCTAGCGGGGGGTAAAAATGAGCAGTTCTTC

j_gene: TRBJ2-3
abundance: NA
v_gene: TRBV2
d_gene: NA
CDR3aa: CASKRETDTQYF
CDR3nt: TGTGCCAGCAAACGTGAAACAGATACGCAGTATTTT

j_gene: TRBJ2-3
abundance: few
v_gene: TRBV5-1
d_gene: TRBD2
CDR3aa: CASSSGLAGVRTDTQYF
CDR3nt: TGCGCCAGCAGCTCCGGACTAGCGGGGGTTCGCACAGATACGCAGTATTTT

j_gene: TRBJ2-1
abundance: NA
v_gene: TRBV7-3
d_gene: NA
CDR3aa: CASSLDRGDKEQFF
CDR3nt: TGTGCCAGCAGCTTAGACCGGGGGGACAAGGAGCAGTTCTTC

j_gene: TRBJ2-7
abundance: NA
v_gene: TRBV27
d_gene: NA
CDR3aa: CASGGGGGYEQYF
CDR3nt: TGTGCCAGTGGGGGTGGAGGAGGGTACGAGCAGTACTTC

j_gene: TRBJ2-7
abundance: NA
v_gene: TRBV6-6
d_gene: TRBD2
CDR3aa: CASTTLAGVEQYF
CDR3nt: TGTGCCAGCACCACGCTAGCGGGGGTTGAGCAGTACTTC

j_gene: TRBJ2-7
abundance: NA
v_gene: TRBV7-2
d_gene: TRBD2
CDR3aa: CASSSAGTSSHEQYF
CDR3nt: TGTGCCAGCAGCTCCGCCGGGACTAGTTCCCACGAGCAGTACTTC

j_gene: TRBJ2-4
abundance: NA
v_gene: TRBV6-2/TRBV6-3
d_gene: NA
CDR3aa: CASTAGGNIQYF
CDR3nt: TGTGCCAGTACGGCAGGTGGAAACATTCAGTACTTC

j_gene: TRBJ2-1
abundance: few
v_gene: TRBV7-2
d_gene: TRBD2
CDR3aa: CASSLASGGAYEQFF
CDR3nt: TGTGCCAGCAGCTTAGCTAGCGGGGGGGCCTATGAGCAGTTCTTC

j_gene: TRBJ2-7
abundance: NA
v_gene: TRBV28
d_gene: TRBD1
CDR3aa: CASSLPHGQGIHEQYF
CDR3nt: TGTGCCAGCAGTTTGCCTCATGGACAGGGGATCCACGAGCAGTACTTC

j_gene: TRBJ2-1
abundance: NA
v_gene: TRBV7-9
d_gene: TRBD2
CDR3aa: CASSLARNGGKDEQFF
CDR3nt: TGTGCCAGCAGCTTAGCGCGAAACGGGGGGAAGGATGAGCAGTTCTTC

j_gene: TRBJ2-5
abundance: few
v_gene: TRBV20-1
d_gene: NA
CDR3aa: CSATQDEKLGTQYF
CDR3nt: TGCAGTGCTACCCAGGACGAAAAACTCGGGACCCAGTACTTC

j_gene: TRBJ2-7
abundance: NA
v_gene: TRBV29-1
d_gene: NA
CDR3aa: CSVETAPPSEQYF
CDR3nt: TGCAGCGTTGAAACGGCTCCTCCGAGCGAGCAGTACTTC

j_gene: TRBJ2-7
abundance: NA
v_gene: TRBV4-3
d_gene: NA
CDR3aa: CASSQLGTPSYEQYF
CDR3nt: TGCGCCAGCAGCCAATTGGGGACCCCCTCCTACGAGCAGTACTTC

j_gene: TRBJ2-1
abundance: NA
v_gene: TRBV9
d_gene: NA
CDR3aa: CASSVAPGTENEQFF
CDR3nt: TGTGCCAGCAGCGTAGCCCCCGGGACGGAGAATGAGCAGTTCTTC

j_gene: TRBJ2-5
abundance: NA
v_gene: TRBV12-3/TRBV12-4
d_gene: NA
CDR3aa: CASSLTVTGETQYF
CDR3nt: TGTGCCAGCAGTCTCACAGTTACCGGAGAGACCCAGTACTTC

j_gene: TRBJ2-3
abundance: few
v_gene: TRBV7-2
d_gene: NA
CDR3aa: CASSSPPGRITDTQYF
CDR3nt: TGTGCCAGCAGCTCCCCCCCGGGGAGAATCACAGATACGCAGTATTTT

j_gene: TRBJ2-7
abundance: NA
v_gene: TRBV9
d_gene: TRBD1
CDR3aa: CASSAPGQPYEQYF
CDR3nt: TGTGCCAGCAGCGCCCCGGGACAGCCTTACGAGCAGTACTTC

j_gene: TRBJ2-1
abundance: NA
v_gene: TRBV4-3
d_gene: TRBD2
CDR3aa: CASSQDSGGASSFF
CDR3nt: TGCGCCAGCAGCCAAGATAGCGGGGGGGCTTCTTCGTTCTTC

j_gene: TRBJ2-5
abundance: NA
v_gene: TRBV5-4
d_gene: NA
CDR3aa: CASRPGVQETQYF
CDR3nt: TGTGCCAGCAGACCCGGGGTCCAAGAGACCCAGTACTTC

j_gene: TRBJ2-3
abundance: NA
v_gene: TRBV5-1
d_gene: TRBD1
CDR3aa: CASSLYRDRGKGTQYF
CDR3nt: TGCGCCAGCAGCTTGTACCGGGACAGGGGTAAAGGTACGCAGTATTTT

j_gene: TRBJ2-1
abundance: once
v_gene: TRBV29-1
d_gene: NA
CDR3aa: CSVESGRGGQFF
CDR3nt: TGCAGCGTTGAGTCGGGGAGAGGTGGCCAGTTCTTC

j_gene: TRBJ2-5
abundance: NA
v_gene: TRBV5-1
d_gene: NA
CDR3aa: CASRIASETRYF
CDR3nt: TGCGCCAGCAGAATAGCGTCCGAGACCCGGTACTTC

j_gene: TRBJ2-1
abundance: few
v_gene: TRBV6-1
d_gene: TRBD2
CDR3aa: CASTKAGASYNEQFF
CDR3nt: TGTGCCAGCACCAAAGCGGGGGCCTCCTACAATGAGCAGTTCTTC

j_gene: TRBJ1-4
abundance: NA
v_gene: TRBV29-1
d_gene: NA
CDR3aa: CSVEVLGEGKLFF
CDR3nt: TGCAGCGTTGAAGTGTTGGGGGAAGGAAAACTGTTTTTT

j_gene: TRBJ2-5
abundance: few
v_gene: TRBV7-2
d_gene: NA
CDR3aa: CASSSTSADQETQYF
CDR3nt: TGTGCCAGCAGTTCGACTTCGGCAGATCAAGAGACCCAGTACTTC

j_gene: TRBJ2-3
abundance: NA
v_gene: TRBV29-1
d_gene: NA
CDR3aa: CSVDGGTDGDTQYF
CDR3nt: TGCAGCGTTGATGGGGGGACAGATGGAGATACGCAGTATTTT

j_gene: TRBJ2-1
abundance: few
v_gene: TRBV25-1
d_gene: TRBD1
CDR3aa: CASSVGQGFYNEQFF
CDR3nt: TGTGCCAGCAGTGTGGGACAGGGCTTTTACAATGAGCAGTTCTTC

j_gene: TRBJ1-5
abundance: NA
v_gene: TRBV12-3/TRBV12-4
d_gene: TRBD1
CDR3aa: CASNDRGVYSNQPQHF
CDR3nt: TGTGCCAGCAATGACAGGGGGGTTTATAGCAATCAGCCCCAGCATTTT

j_gene: TRBJ2-7
abundance: NA
v_gene: TRBV6-5
d_gene: TRBD1
CDR3aa: CASSPWDSSQGEQYF
CDR3nt: TGTGCCAGCAGTCCCTGGGACAGTTCTCAGGGCGAGCAGTACTTC

j_gene: TRBJ2-7
abundance: few
v_gene: TRBV5-1
d_gene: NA
CDR3aa: CASTLRTDSYEQYF
CDR3nt: TGCGCCAGCACCCTCCGGACGGACTCCTACGAGCAGTACTTC

j_gene: TRBJ2-4
abundance: NA
v_gene: TRBV6-6
d_gene: TRBD2
CDR3aa: CASTGLAGGLAKNIQYF
CDR3nt: TGTGCCAGCACCGGACTAGCGGGGGGATTAGCCAAAAACATTCAGTACTTC

j_gene: TRBJ2-3
abundance: NA
v_gene: TRBV15
d_gene: TRBD1
CDR3aa: CATSMTGGQGDTQYF
CDR3nt: TGTGCCACCAGCATGACAGGGGGCCAAGGAGATACGCAGTATTTT

j_gene: TRBJ2-1
abundance: NA
v_gene: TRBV5-1
d_gene: NA
CDR3aa: CASSLEQRPEQFF
CDR3nt: TGCGCCAGCAGCTTGGAACAGCGGCCGGAGCAGTTCTTC

j_gene: TRBJ2-7
abundance: few
v_gene: TRBV4-3
d_gene: TRBD2
CDR3aa: CASSPDSGGPYEQYF
CDR3nt: TGCGCCAGCAGCCCCGATAGCGGGGGTCCCTACGAGCAGTACTTC

j_gene: TRBJ2-1
abundance: NA
v_gene: TRBV9
d_gene: TRBD2
CDR3aa: CASSVRGEVEQFF
CDR3nt: TGTGCCAGCAGCGTCCGGGGGGAGGTTGAGCAGTTCTTC

j_gene: TRBJ1-2
abundance: few
v_gene: TRBV5-6
d_gene: NA
CDR3aa: CASSLYRNYGYTF
CDR3nt: TGTGCCAGCAGCTTGTACCGAAACTATGGCTACACCTTC

j_gene: TRBJ2-1
abundance: NA
v_gene: TRBV7-9
d_gene: NA
CDR3aa: CASSLLLSEQFF
CDR3nt: TGTGCCAGCAGCTTATTGTTGAGTGAGCAGTTCTTC

j_gene: TRBJ2-7
abundance: NA
v_gene: TRBV6-6
d_gene: NA
CDR3aa: CASSGLVGEGSYEQYF
CDR3nt: TGTGCCAGCAGTGGTCTTGTGGGAGAAGGCTCCTACGAGCAGTACTTC

j_gene: TRBJ1-1
abundance: NA
v_gene: TRBV7-9
d_gene: NA
CDR3aa: CASSLGIANTEAFF
CDR3nt: TGTGCCAGCAGCTTAGGGATTGCGAACACTGAAGCTTTCTTT

j_gene: TRBJ2-1
abundance: NA
v_gene: TRBV24-1
d_gene: NA
CDR3aa: CATYRTPHEQFF
CDR3nt: TGTGCCACCTACCGGACCCCTCATGAGCAGTTCTTC

j_gene: TRBJ2-5
abundance: few
v_gene: TRBV12-3/TRBV12-4
d_gene: NA
CDR3aa: CASRVDYQETQYF
CDR3nt: TGTGCCAGCAGGGTGGACTACCAAGAGACCCAGTACTTC

j_gene: TRBJ2-5
abundance: NA
v_gene: TRBV6-5
d_gene: TRBD1
CDR3aa: CASRGTGGTQYF
CDR3nt: TGTGCCAGCAGAGGGACAGGGGGGACCCAGTACTTC

j_gene: TRBJ2-7
abundance: few
v_gene: TRBV7-2
d_gene: TRBD2
CDR3aa: CASSPGGISYEQYF
CDR3nt: TGTGCCAGCTCACCGGGGGGGATTTCCTACGAGCAGTACTTC

j_gene: TRBJ2-6
abundance: NA
v_gene: TRBV11-2
d_gene: NA
CDR3aa: CASSLGFSGANVLTF
CDR3nt: TGTGCCAGCAGCTTAGGATTTTCCGGGGCCAACGTCCTGACTTTC

j_gene: TRBJ2-7
abundance: NA
v_gene: TRBV3-1
d_gene: TRBD1
CDR3aa: CASSQQPGTGLLEQYF
CDR3nt: TGTGCCAGCAGCCAGCAGCCCGGGACAGGGCTTCTCGAGCAGTACTTC